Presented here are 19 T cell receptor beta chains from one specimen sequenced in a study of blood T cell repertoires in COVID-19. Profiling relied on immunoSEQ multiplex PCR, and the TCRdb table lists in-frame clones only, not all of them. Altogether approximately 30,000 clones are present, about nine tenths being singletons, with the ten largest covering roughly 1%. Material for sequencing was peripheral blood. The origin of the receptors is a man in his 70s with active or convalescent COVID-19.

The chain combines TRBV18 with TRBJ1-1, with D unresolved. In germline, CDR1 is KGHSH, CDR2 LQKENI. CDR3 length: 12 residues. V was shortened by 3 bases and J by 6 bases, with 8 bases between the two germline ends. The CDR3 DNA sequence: TGTGCCAGCTCACCCAGTTTGTCTGAAGCTTTCTTT. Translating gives CASSPSLSEAFF. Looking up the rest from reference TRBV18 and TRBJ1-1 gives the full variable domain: NAGVMQNPRHLVRRRGQEARLRCSPMKGHSHVYWYRQLPEEGLKFMVYLQKENIIDESGMPKERFSAEFPKEGPSILRIQQVVRGDSAAYFCASSPSLSEAFFGQGTRLTVV.

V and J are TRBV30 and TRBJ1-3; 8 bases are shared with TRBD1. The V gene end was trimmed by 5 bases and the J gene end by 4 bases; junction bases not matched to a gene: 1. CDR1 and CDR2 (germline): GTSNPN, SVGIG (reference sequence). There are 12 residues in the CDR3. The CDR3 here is CAWGQGGNTIYF. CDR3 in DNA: TGTGCCTGGGGACAGGGCGGAAACACCATATATTTT.

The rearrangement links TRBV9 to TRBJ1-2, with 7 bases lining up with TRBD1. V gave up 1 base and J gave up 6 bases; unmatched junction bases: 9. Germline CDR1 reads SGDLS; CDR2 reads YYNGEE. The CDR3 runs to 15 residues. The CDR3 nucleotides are TGTGCCAGCAGCGTAAACCCCACAGGGGTGGATGGCTACACCTTC. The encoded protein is CASSVNPTGVDGYTF.

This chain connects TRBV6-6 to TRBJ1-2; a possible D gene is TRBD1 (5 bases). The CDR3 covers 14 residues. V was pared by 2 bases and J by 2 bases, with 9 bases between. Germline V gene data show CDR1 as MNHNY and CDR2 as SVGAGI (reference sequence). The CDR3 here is CASSYATVNYGYTF. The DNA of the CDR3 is TGTGCCAGCAGTTACGCGACAGTCAACTATGGCTACACCTTC.

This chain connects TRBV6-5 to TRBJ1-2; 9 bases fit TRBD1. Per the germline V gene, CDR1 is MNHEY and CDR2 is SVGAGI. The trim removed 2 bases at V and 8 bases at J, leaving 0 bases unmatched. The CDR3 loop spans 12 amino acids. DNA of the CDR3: TGTGCCAGCAGTTACGGGACAGGGGGCTACACCTTC. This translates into CASSYGTGGYTF.

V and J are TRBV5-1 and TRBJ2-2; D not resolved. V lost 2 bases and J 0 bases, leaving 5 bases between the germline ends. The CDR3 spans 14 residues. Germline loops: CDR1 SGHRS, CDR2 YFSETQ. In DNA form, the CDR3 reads TGCGCCAGCAGCTTTTTCGCGAACACCGGGGAGCTGTTTTTT. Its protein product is CASSFFANTGELFF.

In DNA form, the CDR3 reads TGTGCCAGCAGTCGCCTAGCGGGACACACCGGGGAGCTGTTTTTT. This gives the protein CASSRLAGHTGELFF. The chain joins TRBV7-8 to TRBJ2-2; 9 positions agree with TRBD2. The CDR3 has 15 amino acids. Germline CDR1 SGHVS, CDR2 FQNEAQ. Losses at the gene ends were 6 bases for V and 3 bases for J; bases not matched to a gene: 5.

CDR3 sequence (DNA): TGTGCCAGCAGCTTTACAGGGGAGAGCACTGAAGCTTTCTTT. It encodes CASSFTGESTEAFF. The chain uses TRBV7-2 and TRBJ1-1; 7 bases are shared with TRBD1. J lost 4 bases, V lost 3 bases, and 5 bases had no gene match. The length of the CDR3 is 14 residues. CDR1 is SGHTA and CDR2 is FQGNSA in the germline V gene.

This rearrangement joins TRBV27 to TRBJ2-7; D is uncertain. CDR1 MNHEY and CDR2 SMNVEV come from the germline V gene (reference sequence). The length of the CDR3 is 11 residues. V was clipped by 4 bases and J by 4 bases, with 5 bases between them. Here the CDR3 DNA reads TGTGCCAGCAGTTCGTATTACGAGCAGTACTTC. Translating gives CASSSYYEQYF.

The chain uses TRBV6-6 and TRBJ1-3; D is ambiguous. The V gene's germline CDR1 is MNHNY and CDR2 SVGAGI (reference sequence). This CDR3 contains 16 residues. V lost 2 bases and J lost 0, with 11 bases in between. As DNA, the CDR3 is TGTGCCAGCAGTTACACCCAACCGAGCTCTGGAAACACCATATATTTT. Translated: CASSYTQPSSGNTIYF.

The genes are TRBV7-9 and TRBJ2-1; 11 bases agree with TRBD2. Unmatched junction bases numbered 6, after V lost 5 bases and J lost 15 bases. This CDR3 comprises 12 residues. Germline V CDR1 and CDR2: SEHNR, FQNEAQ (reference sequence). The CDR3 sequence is CASSTTTSGAFF. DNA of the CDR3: TGTGCCAGCAGCACCACGACTAGCGGGGCGTTCTTC.

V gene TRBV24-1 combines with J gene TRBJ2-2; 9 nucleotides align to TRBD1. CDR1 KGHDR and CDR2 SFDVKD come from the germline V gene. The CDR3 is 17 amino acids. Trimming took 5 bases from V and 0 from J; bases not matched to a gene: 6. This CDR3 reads CATSARGTGTNTGELFF. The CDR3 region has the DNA TGTGCCACCAGTGCCAGGGGGACAGGGACGAACACCGGGGAGCTGTTTTTT.

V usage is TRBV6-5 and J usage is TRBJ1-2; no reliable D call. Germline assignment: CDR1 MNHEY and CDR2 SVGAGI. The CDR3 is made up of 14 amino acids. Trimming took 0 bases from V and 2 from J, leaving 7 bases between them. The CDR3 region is CASSYSRVNYGYTF. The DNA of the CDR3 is TGTGCCAGCAGTTACTCACGGGTGAACTATGGCTACACCTTC.

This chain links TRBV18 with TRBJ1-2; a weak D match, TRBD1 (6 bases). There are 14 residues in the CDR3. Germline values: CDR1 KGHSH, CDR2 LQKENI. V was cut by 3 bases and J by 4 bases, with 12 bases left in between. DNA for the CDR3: TGTGCCAGCTCACCGGCAGGGGCAAGCTATGGCTACACCTTC. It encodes CASSPAGASYGYTF.

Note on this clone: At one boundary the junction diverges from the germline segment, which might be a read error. CDR3 in amino acids: CASRLGGGAGGYTF. In nucleotides, the CDR3 is TGTGCCAGCAGATTAGGTGGGGGGGCTGGCGGCTACACCTTC. V is TRBV7-9 and J is TRBJ1-2; tentative D call: TRBD1 (6 bases). Germline V gene sequence: CDR1 SEHNR, CDR2 FQNEAQ (reference sequence). This CDR3 contains 14 residues.

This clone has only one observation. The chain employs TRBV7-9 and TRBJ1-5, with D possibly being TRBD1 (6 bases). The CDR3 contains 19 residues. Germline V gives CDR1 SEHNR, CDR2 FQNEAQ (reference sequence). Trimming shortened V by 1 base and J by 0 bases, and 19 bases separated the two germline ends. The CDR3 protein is CASSLGRQGQTDSNQPQHF. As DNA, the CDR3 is TGTGCCAGCAGCTTAGGGCGTCAGGGGCAAACCGATAGCAATCAGCCCCAGCATTTT.

CDR3 sequence: CASSSETATLGYTF. The DNA for the CDR3 is TGCGCCAGCAGCTCTGAGACAGCTACTCTAGGCTACACCTTC. V usage is TRBV5-1 and J usage is TRBJ1-2; D perhaps matches TRBD1 (5 bases). This CDR3 has 14 residues. CDR1 is SGHRS, CDR2 YFSETQ, per germline. The V and J ends lost 3 bases and 8 bases respectively, with 17 bases between them.

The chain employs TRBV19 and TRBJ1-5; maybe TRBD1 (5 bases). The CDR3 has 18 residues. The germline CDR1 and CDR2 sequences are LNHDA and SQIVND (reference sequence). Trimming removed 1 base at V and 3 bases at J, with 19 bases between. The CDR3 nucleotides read TGTGCCAGTAGTATAGGGGGGACTCACCTCGGTAACAATCAGCCCCAGCATTTT. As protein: CASSIGGTHLGNNQPQHF.

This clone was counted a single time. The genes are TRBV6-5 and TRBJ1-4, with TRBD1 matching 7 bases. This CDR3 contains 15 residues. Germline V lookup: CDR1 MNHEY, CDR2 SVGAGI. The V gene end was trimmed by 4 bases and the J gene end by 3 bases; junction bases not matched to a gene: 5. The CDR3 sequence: CASSFRGQPNEKLFF. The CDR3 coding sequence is TGTGCCAGCAGTTTTAGGGGACAGCCTAATGAAAAACTGTTTTTT.